The 5 T cell receptor beta chains below come from one sample, sequenced in a study of pediatric ulcerative colitis (dated by TCRdb to between 2018 and 2021). Receptor amplification or capture employed the immunoSEQ multiplex PCR assay. TCRdb re-hosts the immuneACCESS table, in-frame sequences only. Its copies lack some clones; in the studies checked, an unresolved V gene accounts for under half of them, and the cause for the rest is not known. Recorded for this sample are fewer than 45,000 clones; approximately 82% of them occurred a single time. The ten biggest clones cover roughly 25% of the sample. Sequences were obtained from blood. Receptors originate from a girl between 5 and 17 years old with moderate ulcerative colitis.

This chain joins TRBV6-4 and TRBJ1-2, with D possibly matching TRBD1 (5 bases). Germline CDR1 is MRHNA and CDR2 is SNTAGT. CDR3 length: 14 residues. Trimming stripped 7 bases from V and 7 bases from J, with 19 bases between. The CDR3 nucleotides read TGTGCCAGCACTAACTCAGGGTTTCAAGGTGGCTACACCTTC. It yields the protein CASTNSGFQGGYTF.

The chain carries TRBV19 and TRBJ1-4, with a tentative D call TRBD1 (6 bases). This CDR3 contains 15 residues. V was clipped by 2 bases and J by 5 bases, with 12 bases between them. Germline values: CDR1 LNHDA, CDR2 SQIVND (reference sequence). The CDR3, as DNA: TGTGCCAGTAGTATAACAGGGAGGAGAAATGAAAAACTGTTTTTT. Its translation is CASSITGRRNEKLFF.

The chain couples TRBV4-1 to TRBJ1-2, with D perhaps TRBD1 (5 bases). The germline V gene has CDR1 MGHRA and CDR2 YSYEKL. This CDR3 has 15 amino acids. Trimming removed 2 bases at V and 2 bases at J, with 12 bases between. CDR3 amino acids: CASSQSVRDNYGYTF. CDR3 in DNA: TGCGCCAGCAGCCAATCGGTAAGGGACAACTATGGCTACACCTTC.

This clone was observed a handful of times. The chain has TRBV5-6 and TRBJ1-1; 10 bases line up with TRBD1. The germline gives CDR1 SGHDT, CDR2 YYEEEE. Unmatched junction bases numbered 6, after V lost 4 bases and J lost 0 bases. The CDR3 runs 16 residues. The CDR3 nucleotides read TGTGCCAGCAGCCTAGGACAGGGGGTTATGAACACTGAAGCTTTCTTT. Amino acids: CASSLGQGVMNTEAFF.

The chain recombines TRBV30 with TRBJ1-5; D possibly corresponds to TRBD1 (5 bases). The germline gives CDR1 GTSNPN, CDR2 SVGIG (reference sequence). This CDR3 contains 14 residues. Trimming left V 3 bases short and J 3 bases short, with 12 bases between. CDR3 DNA: TGTGCCTGGAGCCTGACAGCAGACAATCAGCCCCAGCATTTT. Protein: CAWSLTADNQPQHF.